One sample yielded the 14 T cell receptor beta chains listed below, sequenced in a study of early T cells in non-severe SARS-CoV-2 infection. TCRdb re-called the 5' RACE reads through MiXCR, storing one row per CDR3 protein. The data hold 25,000 to 35,000 distinct CDR3 sequences, with 2.9% observed a single time. The sequenced material came from whole blood. The receptors originated from an adult who was a healthcare worker with PCR-confirmed SARS-CoV-2 infection or an uninfected control (not recorded which).

The chain is built from TRBV5-1 and TRBJ2-5; 8 bases align to TRBD1. V trimming: 4 bases; J trimming: 3 bases; junction bases outside the gene matches: 5. The CDR3 has 14 residues. Germline V gene data show CDR1 as SGHRS and CDR2 as YFSETQ. For the CDR3, the DNA is TGCGCCAGCAGCCCGGGACAGGCCGAAGAGACCCAGTACTTC. Translated: CASSPGQAEETQYF.

This clonotype was seen ten or more times. J is TRBJ2-5 and V is TRBV29-1; D might be TRBD2 (5 bases). This CDR3 spans 12 amino acids. The germline V and J ends were trimmed by 6 bases and 5 bases, with 13 bases remaining between them. Germline V gene data show CDR1 as SQVTM and CDR2 as ANQGSEA. CDR3: CSVRSGLETQYF. In DNA form, the CDR3 reads TGCAGCGTCCGGTCGGGGTTGGAGACCCAGTACTTC.

This clonotype was found many times. V usage is TRBV7-3 and J usage is TRBJ2-2; D not certain. The germline V gene encodes CDR1 SGHTA and CDR2 FQGTGA. The germline V and J ends were trimmed by 5 bases and 6 bases, with 7 bases remaining between them. The CDR3 totals 12 residues. CDR3 DNA sequence: TGTGCCAGCAGCAGATCATCCGGGGAGCTGTTTTTT. Translated, it gives CASSRSSGELFF.

In its sample, this clonotype was seen many times. V and J are TRBV28 and TRBJ2-5, with unresolved D. V was trimmed by 0 bases and J by 5 bases, leaving 13 bases between them. The germline V gene has CDR1 MDHEN and CDR2 SYDVKM. CDR3 size: 15 residues. CDR3 protein: CASSLCPVNLETQYF. For the CDR3, the DNA is TGTGCCAGCAGTTTATGCCCAGTTAATCTGGAGACCCAGTACTTC.

This clonotype was seen ten or more times. The chain links TRBV4-1 to TRBJ1-2; D is undetermined. The germline V gene encodes CDR1 MGHRA and CDR2 YSYEKL. Trimming took off 0 bases at V and 2 bases at J, with 4 bases between the two ends. CDR3 length equals 13 residues. The CDR3 is CASSQEENYGYTF. In DNA, the CDR3 is TGCGCCAGCAGCCAAGAGGAGAACTATGGCTACACCTTC.

This clonotype was counted at least ten times. The chain couples TRBV10-2 to TRBJ2-6, with D unresolved. CDR3 size: 17 residues. Trimming took off 0 bases at V and 2 bases at J, with 11 bases between the two ends. CDR1 and CDR2 from the germline V gene are WSHSY and SAAADI. The CDR3 loop reads CASSESRWGTGANVLTF. CDR3 nucleotide sequence: TGCGCCAGCAGTGAGTCGAGGTGGGGAACTGGGGCCAACGTCCTGACTTTC.

The CDR3 DNA reads TGTGCCAGCTCACCACGCGACATCGGAAACACCATATATTTT. It specifies CASSPRDIGNTIYF. The gene calls are TRBV18 and TRBJ1-3; unclear D gene. V lost 1 base and J lost 4, with 8 bases in between. The CDR3 spans 14 residues. Germline CDR1 KGHSH, CDR2 LQKENI.

This clonotype was seen many times. This sequence joins TRBV4-1 and TRBJ2-3, with D possibly being TRBD2 (7 bases). Trimming removed 0 bases from V and 3 bases from J, with 13 bases in between. The CDR3 is 16 residues long. Germline V gene lookup returns CDR1 MGHRA and CDR2 YSYEKL. The CDR3 DNA sequence: TGCGCCAGCAGCCAAGACAGGGCGGGGGCGACAGATACGCAGTATTTT. Amino acids: CASSQDRAGATDTQYF.

This clonotype occurred many times. This chain joins TRBV21-1 and TRBJ2-7; TRBD1 was called by the table and not checked on the DNA. TRBV21-1 is labeled a pseudogene. This CDR3 is built from 18 residues. DNA for the CDR3: TGTGCCAGCAGCAAAGTGCTCGAGCCGGGACCCAGCTCCTACGAGCAGTACGTC. Its protein product is CASSKVLEPGPSSYEQYV.

This chain uses TRBV7-3 with TRBJ1-6; possible D gene TRBD1, 5 bases. The CDR3 has 16 amino acids. CDR1 is SGHTA, CDR2 FQGTGA, per germline. Between the trimmed V and J ends, which lost 6 bases and 4 bases, there was a span of 16 bases. This chain's CDR3 is CASRPGGRTYNSPLHF. CDR3 nucleotides: TGTGCCAGCAGGCCTGGGGGGAGGACTTATAATTCACCCCTCCACTTT.

The chain is built from TRBV7-9 and TRBJ2-1, with 9 bases fitting TRBD1. This CDR3 is 17 amino acids long. Per germline, CDR1 SEHNR and CDR2 FQNEAQ (reference sequence). The V gene end was trimmed by 2 bases and the J gene end by 3 bases; junction bases not matched to a gene: 8. In DNA, the CDR3 is TGTGCCAGCAGCTTATCCAAATTGGGACAGGGCTACAATGAGCAGTTCTTC. The encoded protein is CASSLSKLGQGYNEQFF.

This clonotype has a count of ten or more. This rearrangement joins TRBV18 to TRBJ2-7, with 9 bases aligning to TRBD1. This CDR3 is built from 17 residues. The germline gives CDR1 KGHSH, CDR2 LQKENI. V shed 0 bases and J 6 bases; nucleotides not matched to a gene: 12. The CDR3 region has the DNA TGTGCCAGCTCACCACCTACGGGACAGGGACCTCCTGGCGAGCAGTACGTC. As protein: CASSPPTGQGPPGEQYV.

This clonotype was recorded many times. The chain employs TRBV11-2 and TRBJ2-1; 15 bases align to TRBD2. V was clipped by 5 bases and J by 9 bases; unmatched bases: 11. Germline values: CDR1 SGHAT, CDR2 FQNNGV. The CDR3 spans 17 residues. The CDR3, as DNA: TGTGCCAGCAGCACGGGAGGACTAGCGGGGGGGCACGGTGAGCAGTTCTTC. Translated: CASSTGGLAGGHGEQFF.

This clonotype was detected ten times or more. For the CDR3, the DNA is TGTGCCAGCAGTGAAGCGAACAGGGCCACCGGGGAGCTGTTTTTT. Its protein product is CASSEANRATGELFF. The chain uses TRBV6-1 and TRBJ2-2; tentative D call: TRBD1 (6 bases). CDR3 length equals 15 residues. Germline values: CDR1 MNHNS, CDR2 SASEGT. Trimming stripped 0 bases from V and 4 bases from J, with 9 bases between.